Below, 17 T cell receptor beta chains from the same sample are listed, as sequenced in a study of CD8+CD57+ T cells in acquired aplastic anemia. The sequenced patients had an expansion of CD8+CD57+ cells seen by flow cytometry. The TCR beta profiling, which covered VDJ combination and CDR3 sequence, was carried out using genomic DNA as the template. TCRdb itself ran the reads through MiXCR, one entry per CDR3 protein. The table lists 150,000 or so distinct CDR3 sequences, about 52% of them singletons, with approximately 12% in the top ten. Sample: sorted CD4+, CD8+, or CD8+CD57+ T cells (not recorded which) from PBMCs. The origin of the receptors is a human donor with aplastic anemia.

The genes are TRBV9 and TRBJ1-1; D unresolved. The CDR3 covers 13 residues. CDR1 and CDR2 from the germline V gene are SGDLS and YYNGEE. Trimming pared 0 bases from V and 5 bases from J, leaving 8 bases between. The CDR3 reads CASSVDSETEAFF. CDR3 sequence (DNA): TGTGCCAGCAGCGTAGATTCGGAGACTGAAGCTTTCTTT.

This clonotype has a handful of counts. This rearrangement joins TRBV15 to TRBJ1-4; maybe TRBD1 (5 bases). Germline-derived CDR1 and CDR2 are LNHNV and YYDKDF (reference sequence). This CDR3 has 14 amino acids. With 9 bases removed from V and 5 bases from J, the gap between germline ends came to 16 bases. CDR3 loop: CATESGTENEKLFF. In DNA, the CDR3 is TGTGCCACAGAGTCCGGGACGGAAAATGAAAAACTGTTTTTT.

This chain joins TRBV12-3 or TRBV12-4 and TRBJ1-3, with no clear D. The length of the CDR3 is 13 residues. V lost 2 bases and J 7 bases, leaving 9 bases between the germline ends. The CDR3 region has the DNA TGTGCCAGCAGTTTAAACCATCGGAACACCATATATTTT. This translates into CASSLNHRNTIYF.

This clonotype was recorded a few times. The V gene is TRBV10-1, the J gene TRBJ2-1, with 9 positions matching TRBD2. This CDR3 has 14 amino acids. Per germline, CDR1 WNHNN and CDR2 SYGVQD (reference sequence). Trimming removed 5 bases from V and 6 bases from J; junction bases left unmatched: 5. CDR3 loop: CASSLGLAANEQFF. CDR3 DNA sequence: TGCGCCAGCAGTCTGGGACTAGCAGCCAATGAGCAGTTCTTC.

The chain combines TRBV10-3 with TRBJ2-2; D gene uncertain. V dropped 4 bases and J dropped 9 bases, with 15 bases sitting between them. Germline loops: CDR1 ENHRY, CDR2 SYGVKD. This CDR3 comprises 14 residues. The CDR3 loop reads CAISVSGPYRELFF. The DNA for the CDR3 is TGTGCCATCAGTGTGTCAGGCCCGTATAGGGAGCTGTTTTTT.

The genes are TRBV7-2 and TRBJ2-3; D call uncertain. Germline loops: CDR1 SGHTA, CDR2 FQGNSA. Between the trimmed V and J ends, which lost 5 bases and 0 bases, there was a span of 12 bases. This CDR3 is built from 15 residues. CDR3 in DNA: TGTGCCAGCAGCCCCACGTGGCCGAGCACAGATACGCAGTATTTT. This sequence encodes CASSPTWPSTDTQYF.

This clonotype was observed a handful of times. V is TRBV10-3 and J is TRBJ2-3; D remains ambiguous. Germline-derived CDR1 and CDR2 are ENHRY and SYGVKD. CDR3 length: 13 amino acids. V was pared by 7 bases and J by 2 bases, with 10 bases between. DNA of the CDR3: TGTGCCATCACCATAGCACCCACAGATACGCAGTATTTT. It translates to CAITIAPTDTQYF.

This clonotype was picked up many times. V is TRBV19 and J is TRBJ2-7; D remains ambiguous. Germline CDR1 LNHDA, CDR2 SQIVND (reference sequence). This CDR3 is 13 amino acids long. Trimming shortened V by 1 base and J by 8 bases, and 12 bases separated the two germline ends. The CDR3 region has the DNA TGTGCCAGTAGTATAGTCCCCTCGGACCAGCAGTACTTC. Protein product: CASSIVPSDQQYF.

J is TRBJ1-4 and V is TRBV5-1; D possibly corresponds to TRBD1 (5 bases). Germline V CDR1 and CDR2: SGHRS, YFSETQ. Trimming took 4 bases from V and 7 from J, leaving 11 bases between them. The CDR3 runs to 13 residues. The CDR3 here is CASSGRVGEKLFF. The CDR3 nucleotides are TGCGCCAGCAGCGGCAGGGTGGGTGAAAAACTGTTTTTT.

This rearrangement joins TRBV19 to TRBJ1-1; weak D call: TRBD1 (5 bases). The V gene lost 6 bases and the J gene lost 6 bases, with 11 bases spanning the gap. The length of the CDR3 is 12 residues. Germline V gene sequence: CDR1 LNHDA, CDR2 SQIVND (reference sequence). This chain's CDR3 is CASSYSRAEAFF. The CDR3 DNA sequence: TGTGCCAGTAGCTACAGCAGGGCTGAAGCTTTCTTT.

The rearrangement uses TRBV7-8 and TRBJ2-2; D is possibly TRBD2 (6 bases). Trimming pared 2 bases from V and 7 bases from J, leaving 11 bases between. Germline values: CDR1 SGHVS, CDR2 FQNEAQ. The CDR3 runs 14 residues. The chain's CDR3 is CASSLWGEGGELFF. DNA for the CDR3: TGTGCCAGCAGCTTATGGGGGGAAGGCGGGGAGCTGTTTTTT.

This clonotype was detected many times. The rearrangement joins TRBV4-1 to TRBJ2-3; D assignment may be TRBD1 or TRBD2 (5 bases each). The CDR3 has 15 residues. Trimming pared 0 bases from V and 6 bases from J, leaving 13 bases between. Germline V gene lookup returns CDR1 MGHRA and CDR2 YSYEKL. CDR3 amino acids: CASSQESRDGDTQYF. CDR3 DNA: TGCGCCAGCAGCCAAGAAAGTAGGGACGGGGATACGCAGTATTTT.

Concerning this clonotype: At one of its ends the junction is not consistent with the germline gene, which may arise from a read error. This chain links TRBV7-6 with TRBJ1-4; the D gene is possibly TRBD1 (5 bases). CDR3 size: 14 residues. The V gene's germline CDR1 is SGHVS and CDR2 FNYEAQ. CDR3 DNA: TGTGCCAGCAGCCTAGTTGACAGCTTAATGAAAAACTGTTTT. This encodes CASSLVDSLMKNCF.

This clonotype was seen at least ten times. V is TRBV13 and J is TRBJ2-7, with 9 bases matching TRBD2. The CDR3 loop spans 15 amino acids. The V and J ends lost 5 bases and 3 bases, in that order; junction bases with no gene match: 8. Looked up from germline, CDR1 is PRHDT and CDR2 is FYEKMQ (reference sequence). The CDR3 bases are TGTGCCAGCAGCCCCCCCCGGCGGGGGGGCTACGAGCAGTACTTC. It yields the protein CASSPPRRGGYEQYF.

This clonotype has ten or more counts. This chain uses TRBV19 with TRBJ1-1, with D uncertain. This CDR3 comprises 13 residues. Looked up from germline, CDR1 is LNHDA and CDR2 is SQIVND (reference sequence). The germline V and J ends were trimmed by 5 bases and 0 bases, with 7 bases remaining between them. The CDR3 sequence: CASSEPMNTEAFF. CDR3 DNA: TGTGCCAGTAGTGAACCGATGAACACTGAAGCTTTCTTT.

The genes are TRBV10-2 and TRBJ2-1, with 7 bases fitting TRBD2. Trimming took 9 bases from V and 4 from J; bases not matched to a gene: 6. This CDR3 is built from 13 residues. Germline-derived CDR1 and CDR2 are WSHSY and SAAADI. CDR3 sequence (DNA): TGCGCCAGTTCGAGCGGGGAATACAATGAGCAGTTCTTC. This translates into CASSSGEYNEQFF.

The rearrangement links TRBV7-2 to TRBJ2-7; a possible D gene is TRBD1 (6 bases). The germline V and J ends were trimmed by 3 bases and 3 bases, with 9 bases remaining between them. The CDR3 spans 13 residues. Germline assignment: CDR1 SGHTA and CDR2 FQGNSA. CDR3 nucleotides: TGTGCCAGCAGCTTCCGGGACAACTACGAGCAGTACTTC. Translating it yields CASSFRDNYEQYF.